Listed below are T cell receptor beta chains from one sample, sequenced in a study of T cell responses to AZD1222 COVID-19 vaccine. Method: immunoSEQ multiplex PCR; TCRdb's copy keeps in-frame clones and lacks some. The sample carries 95,000 to 100,000 clones, approximately 90% recorded once. The sequenced sample was peripheral blood, obtained 28 days after the second AZD1222 dose. The receptors come from an adult who received the AZD1222 COVID-19 vaccine. The CDR3 runs from the conserved cysteine through the conserved F or W.

len | v_gene | CDR3aa
15 | TRBV7-9 | CASSLLAGQGETQYF
13 | TRBV18 | CASSPGKNTEAFF
23 | TRBV12-5 | CASGLVAQTGTSGRAEGSYEQYF
15 | TRBV28 | CASSTQDRSYNEQFF
17 | TRBV6-7 | CASSYSRGGQGAHEQYF
13 | TRBV30 | CAWISTGGNEAFF
15 | TRBV6-5 | CASSLRGHDNQPQHF
14 | TRBV28 | CASSLTGLSYEQYF
13 | TRBV7-9 | CASSLSGSYGYTF
16 | TRBV7-7 | CASSRGTRLSYNEQFF
15 | TRBV9 | CASSRIKGCGQPQHF
19 | TRBV18 | CASRGGTSGSSGSTGELFF
19 | TRBV10-3 | CAISESIGSGSLDTGELFF
18 | TRBV1 | CTSSQDWGKREMGNEQFF
13 | TRBV5-1 | CASSFTGGDGYTF
15 | TRBV7-2 | CASSLAGLGYNEQFF
13 | TRBV7-2 | CASSLAVGLEAFF
10 | TRBV2 | CASMDPVLYF
13 | TRBV15 | CATSPRVGTEAFF
13 | TRBV19 | CASSQDPGQPQHF
17 | TRBV5-4 | CASSSPGLAGGTDTQYF
13 | TRBV19 | CASSREQGYGYTF
13 | TRBV21-1 | CASSRHRDQPQHF
13 | TRBV2 | CASKRQGAYEQYF
16 | TRBV11-2 | CASSLGNSGRRETQYF
13 | TRBV27 | CASSLSGNQPQHF
12 | TRBV5-4 | CATNEGYYGYTF
12 | TRBV24-1 | CATSAEAYGYTF
14 | TRBV6-5 | CASRRLAAPYEQYF
14 | TRBV5-6 | CASSLGISSYEQYF
17 | TRBV3-1/TRBV3-2 | CASSQAQGKGLMGEQYF
15 | TRBV5-1 | CASSLTLAGVGEQYF
12 | TRBV5-1 | CASSLAGAEQFF
12 | TRBV6-2/TRBV6-3 | CASSPPGGEQYF
14 | TRBV9 | CASSGISGSNEQFF
17 | TRBV24-1 | CATSAAGLADSTDTQYF
12 | TRBV29-1 | CSVRTHHNEQFF
15 | TRBV19 | CASTPYSGQLYGYTF
14 | TRBV27 | CASSLTPQGYEQYF
15 | TRBV7-8 | CASSLGGGDRQPQHF
15 | TRBV9 | CASSVGGGATGELFF
14 | TRBV28 | CVSSLRGLTYEQYF
14 | TRBV7-9 | CASALGGSNNEQFF
13 | TRBV5-1 | CASSAGLSYEQYF
15 | TRBV18 | CASSSREVLDYGYTF
17 | TRBV19 | CAPGNSDRGGSNQPQHF